One sample yielded the 24 T cell receptor beta chains listed below, sequenced in a study of response to subunit inactivated influenza vaccine. MiXCR was run by TCRdb on the RT-PCR reads, yielding one entry per CDR3 protein. The sample contains just under 550,000 distinct CDR3 sequences, under 30% of which appear only once. The data also belong to a second study, concerning T cells expressing NK-cell markers. As that study records: TCR beta cDNA was generated via 5'RACE template switching incorporating UMIs.

The source material was CD4+ T cells sorted from PBMCs, sampled roughly 12 days after vaccination. The origin of the receptors is a man in his fifties or sixties who received an inactivated influenza vaccine.

This clonotype was seen a handful of times. The V and J genes are TRBV6-1 and TRBJ1-5; D unclear. CDR3 length equals 11 residues. From germline, CDR1 is MNHNS and CDR2 SASEGT. V was pared by 3 bases and J by 7 bases, with 4 bases between. CDR3 loop: CASSDQQPQHF. The CDR3 DNA sequence: TGTGCCAGCAGTGACCAGCAGCCCCAGCATTTT.

This sequence joins TRBV20-1 and TRBJ1-5; D unresolved. Trimming pared 0 bases from V and 3 bases from J, leaving 6 bases between. CDR3 length: 13 residues. Germline loops: CDR1 DFQATT, CDR2 SNEGSKA (reference sequence). The DNA for the CDR3 is TGCAGTGCTAGAGAGACGCTCAATCAGCCCCAGCATTTT. Translation: CSARETLNQPQHF.

The CDR3 reads CSVDTFKGVRTDTQYF. The CDR3 DNA is TGCAGCGTTGATACCTTCAAGGGGGTTCGCACAGATACGCAGTATTTT. The chain carries TRBV29-1 and TRBJ2-3, with D tentatively TRBD1 (6 bases). Trimming took 3 bases from V and 1 from J, leaving 17 bases between them. Germline V gene lookup returns CDR1 SQVTM and CDR2 ANQGSEA. The CDR3 is 16 amino acids.

The chain has TRBV24-1 and TRBJ2-1; 12 bases are a match to TRBD2. Per germline, CDR1 KGHDR and CDR2 SFDVKD. V lost 0 bases to trimming and J lost 7 bases; unmatched junction nucleotides: 3. The CDR3 is 16 residues long. This CDR3 reads CATSDLLAGGINEQFF. In nucleotides, the CDR3 is TGTGCCACCAGTGATTTGCTAGCGGGAGGGATTAATGAGCAGTTCTTC.

The count of this clonotype is one. The V call is TRBV6-1, the J call TRBJ2-7; unclear D gene. Trimming took off 2 bases at V and 7 bases at J, with 9 bases between the two ends. The CDR3 has 12 residues. Germline V gives CDR1 MNHNS, CDR2 SASEGT. The CDR3 nucleotides read TGTGCCAGCAGTGAATCCAGTTGGGAGCAGTACTTC. As protein: CASSESSWEQYF.

This sequence joins TRBV6-1 and TRBJ2-1, with 9 bases fitting TRBD2. The V gene end was trimmed by 3 bases and the J gene end by 4 bases; junction bases not matched to a gene: 4. This CDR3 has 15 amino acids. CDR1 is MNHNS, CDR2 SASEGT, per germline. The CDR3 reads CASSEVSGGYNEQFF. DNA for the CDR3: TGTGCCAGCAGTGAGGTTAGCGGGGGTTACAATGAGCAGTTCTTC.

This clonotype has ten or more counts. The gene calls are TRBV15 and TRBJ2-7; 8 positions match TRBD2. V was clipped by 3 bases and J by 7 bases; unmatched bases: 11. Germline lookup yields CDR1 LNHNV and CDR2 YYDKDF (reference sequence). CDR3 length: 15 amino acids. CDR3: CATSSIQKLAAEQYF. Written as DNA, the CDR3 is TGTGCCACCAGCAGCATACAAAAACTAGCGGCAGAGCAGTACTTC. The whole variable domain, filled in from reference TRBV15 and TRBJ2-7, reads DAMVIQNPRYQVTQFGKPVTLSCSQTLNHNVMYWYQQKSSQAPKLLFHYYDKDFNNEADTPDNFQSRRPNTSFCFLDIRSPGLGDTAMYLCATSSIQKLAAEQYFGPGTRLTVT.

The table lists this clonotype with a few counts. For the CDR3, the DNA is TGCGCCAGCAGCTTGTCCTGGACTAGCGGGAGCTGGGATACGCAGTATTTT. It encodes CASSLSWTSGSWDTQYF. This chain joins TRBV5-1 and TRBJ2-3; 13 nucleotides agree with TRBD2. CDR1 and CDR2 from the germline V gene are SGHRS and YFSETQ. CDR3 size: 17 residues. Unmatched junction bases numbered 8, after V lost 1 base and J lost 6 bases.

This clonotype was found a few times. The chain joins TRBV29-1 to TRBJ2-1, with 14 bases fitting TRBD2. CDR3 length equals 14 residues. V dropped 5 bases and J dropped 10; count of bases not matched to a gene: 7. Germline values: CDR1 SQVTM, CDR2 ANQGSEA. The CDR3 protein is CSVTGTSGSGEQFF. CDR3 DNA sequence: TGCAGCGTTACCGGGACTAGCGGGAGTGGGGAGCAGTTCTTC.

The chain couples TRBV20-1 to TRBJ2-3; D not resolved. V shed 6 bases and J shed 6 bases, with 13 bases lying between them. Germline values: CDR1 DFQATT, CDR2 SNEGSKA (reference sequence). This CDR3 contains 12 residues. CDR3 sequence reads: CSAPPLGDTQYF. The DNA of the CDR3 is TGCAGTGCCCCACCCCTTGGTGATACGCAGTATTTT.

This clonotype was observed many times. The chain has TRBV30 and TRBJ1-5; possible D gene TRBD1, 6 bases. Germline values: CDR1 GTSNPN, CDR2 SVGIG (reference sequence). The V gene lost 2 bases and the J gene lost 4 bases, with 9 bases spanning the gap. The CDR3 extends over 13 amino acids. In DNA, the CDR3 is TGTGCCTGGAGTATCCAGGGGAATCAGCCCCAGCATTTT. It yields the protein CAWSIQGNQPQHF.

The gene calls are TRBV19 and TRBJ1-2, with D possibly TRBD1 on 5 matching bases. Germline V gene sequence: CDR1 LNHDA, CDR2 SQIVND (reference sequence). The CDR3 length is 14 residues. V was clipped by 4 bases and J by 5 bases, with 14 bases between them. CDR3 DNA: TGTGCCAGTAGTAGTACAGGTTCCGATTATGGCTACACCTTC. It yields the protein CASSSTGSDYGYTF.

The V and J genes are TRBV5-1 and TRBJ1-2; the D gene is possibly TRBD1 (6 bases). In germline, CDR1 is SGHRS, CDR2 YFSETQ. The V gene lost 2 bases and the J gene lost 6 bases, with 17 bases spanning the gap. The CDR3 extends over 15 amino acids. The CDR3 here is CASSFYRASGDGYTF. CDR3 DNA sequence: TGCGCCAGCAGCTTTTACAGGGCCAGCGGTGATGGCTACACCTTC.

This sequence joins TRBV4-3 and TRBJ2-1; 9 bases align to TRBD2. This CDR3 spans 16 amino acids. Germline V gene sequence: CDR1 LGHNA, CDR2 YSLEER. The V gene end was trimmed by 0 bases and the J gene end by 7 bases; junction bases not matched to a gene: 7. The CDR3 DNA follows: TGCGCCAGCAGCCAAGATCAGCGACTAGCGGATAATGAGCAGTTCTTC. Translation gives CASSQDQRLADNEQFF.

This chain joins TRBV2 and TRBJ2-1; possibly TRBD2 for D (7 bases). CDR1 and CDR2 (germline): SNHLY, FYNNEI. V was pared by 6 bases and J by 5 bases, with 20 bases between. The CDR3 loop spans 16 amino acids. CDR3 in DNA: TGTGCCAGCAGGGGGGGCGGGAGTTCAATGGACAATGAGCAGTTCTTC. Amino acids: CASRGGGSSMDNEQFF.

In its sample, this clonotype was seen a few times. The rearrangement links TRBV5-1 to TRBJ2-7; D is uncertain. The CDR3 is 15 residues long. Trimming pared 0 bases from V and 1 base from J, leaving 11 bases between. Germline loops: CDR1 SGHRS, CDR2 YFSETQ. The CDR3 DNA is TGCGCCAGCAGCTTGGTTCTCGCTGGGTCCTACGAGCAGTACTTC. This sequence encodes CASSLVLAGSYEQYF. Filled out from reference TRBV5-1 and TRBJ2-7, the complete variable domain reads KAGVTQTPRYLIKTRGQQVTLSCSPISGHRSVSWYQQTPGQGLQFLFEYFSETQRNKGNFPGRFSGRQFSNSRSEMNVSTLELGDSALYLCASSLVLAGSYEQYFGPGTRLTVT.

This clonotype appeared a few times. This chain joins TRBV5-1 and TRBJ2-3; weak D call: TRBD1 (6 bases). V lost 0 bases and J 0 bases, leaving 11 bases between the germline ends. The V gene's germline CDR1 is SGHRS and CDR2 YFSETQ. This CDR3 spans 16 amino acids. Here the CDR3 reads CASSLGTASSTDTQYF. The CDR3 DNA sequence: TGCGCCAGCAGCTTGGGGACAGCCTCTAGCACAGATACGCAGTATTTT. The variable domain in full, completed from reference TRBV5-1 and TRBJ2-3, reads KAGVTQTPRYLIKTRGQQVTLSCSPISGHRSVSWYQQTPGQGLQFLFEYFSETQRNKGNFPGRFSGRQFSNSRSEMNVSTLELGDSALYLCASSLGTASSTDTQYFGPGTRLTVL.

This clonotype was picked up many times. The genes are TRBV6-2 or TRBV6-3 and TRBJ1-1; possibly TRBD1 for D (5 bases). The V end was cut by 5 bases, the J end by 5 bases, with 12 bases between. The CDR3 spans 13 residues. In germline, CDR1 is MNHEY, CDR2 SVGEGT. CDR3: CASSRGVGTEAFF. In DNA form, the CDR3 reads TGTGCCAGCAGTCGGGGGGTAGGGACTGAAGCTTTCTTT.

The V call is TRBV2, the J call TRBJ2-2; 12 bases are shared with TRBD2. CDR1 is SNHLY, CDR2 FYNNEI, per germline. The CDR3 spans 15 residues. V lost 7 bases, J lost 1 base, and 1 base stayed unmatched. The CDR3 region is CASMGLAGNTGELFF. The CDR3 DNA follows: TGTGCCAGCATGGGACTAGCGGGGAACACCGGGGAGCTGTTTTTT. The variable domain in full, with the rest retrieved from reference TRBV2 and TRBJ2-2, is EPEVTQTPSHQVTQMGQEVILRCVPISNHLYFYWYRQILGQKVEFLVSFYNNEISEKSEIFDDQFSVERPDGSNFTLKIRSTKLEDSAMYFCASMGLAGNTGELFFGEGSRLTVL.

This chain links TRBV28 with TRBJ1-6; D is ambiguous. Looked up from germline, CDR1 is MDHEN and CDR2 is SYDVKM. Trimming pared 5 bases from V and 7 bases from J, leaving 12 bases between. CDR3 length: 14 residues. CDR3 residues: CASSLSTENSPLHF. The CDR3 DNA is TGTGCCAGCAGTCTATCCACAGAAAATTCACCCCTCCACTTT.

The chain is built from TRBV11-2 and TRBJ2-3; 7 nucleotides match TRBD2. The length of the CDR3 is 17 residues. Trimming cost V 5 bases and J 2 bases; bases outside gene matches: 13. Germline assignment: CDR1 SGHAT and CDR2 FQNNGV. CDR3 nucleotide sequence: TGTGCCAGCAGCCGTCCCATTAGCGGGCAATACACAGATACGCAGTATTTT. Translated, it gives CASSRPISGQYTDTQYF.

The gene calls are TRBV5-1 and TRBJ2-1; a possible D gene is TRBD1 (6 bases). The V end lost 4 bases, the J end lost 2 bases, and 13 bases lay between the germline ends. There are 15 residues in the CDR3. Germline values: CDR1 SGHRS, CDR2 YFSETQ. CDR3 region: CASSPDGGPYNEQFF. As DNA, the CDR3 is TGCGCCAGCAGCCCGGATGGGGGCCCCTACAATGAGCAGTTCTTC.

In its sample, this clonotype was seen many times. This rearrangement joins TRBV12-3 or TRBV12-4 to TRBJ2-1; D not certain. V lost 5 bases and J 10 bases, leaving 9 bases between the germline ends. The CDR3 has 11 amino acids. The CDR3 loop reads CASSLSYEQFF. The DNA for the CDR3 is TGTGCCAGCAGTCTAAGTTACGAGCAGTTCTTC.

The chain uses TRBV11-3 and TRBJ2-5; 8 nucleotides align to TRBD1. The CDR3 runs 13 residues. Trimming took 5 bases from V and 5 from J; bases not matched to a gene: 4. Per the germline V gene, CDR1 is SGHNT and CDR2 is YENEEA. The CDR3 DNA is TGTGCCAGCAGCACAGGGGGACGGGAGACCCAGTACTTC. Protein product: CASSTGGRETQYF. Full variable domain (outside the CDR3, taken from reference TRBV11-3 and TRBJ2-5): EAGVVQSPRYKIIEKKQPVAFWCNPISGHNTLYWYLQNLGQGPELLIRYENEEAVDDSQLPKDRFSAERLKGVDSTLKIQPAELGDSAVYLCASSTGGRETQYFGPGTRLLVL.